This TCR beta chain was sequenced in a study of Graves' ophthalmopathy and Graves' hyperthyroidism (dated by TCRdb to between 2017 and 2018). Describing the broader study: Peripheral blood samples were taken at the time of initial diagnosis, before any treatment was given. Following sample collection, hyperthyroidism patients were given methimazole at a starting dose of 30 mg daily, and ophthalmopathy patients were given high-dose intravenous methylprednisolone. The 95 to 100 discovery patients were divided at random into training and test sets in a 7:3 ratio. To explore V-J signatures that separate ophthalmopathy from hyperthyroidism, a discovery set of about a hundred patients was enrolled, consisting of more than 40 with ophthalmopathy and fewer than 60 with stable hyperthyroidism. In about six hyperthyroidism patients, T-cell repertoires of thyroid tissue and blood were compared. An independent validation cohort comprised 18 hyperthyroidism patients and over 15 patients who later progressed from hyperthyroidism to ophthalmopathy. TCR beta repertoire signatures were used to distinguish Graves' ophthalmopathy from Graves' hyperthyroidism and to predict progression to ophthalmopathy. In total, some 140 blood samples were TCR-sequenced: 40 to 45 ophthalmopathy, some 75 hyperthyroidism and about 17 hyperthyroidism-to-ophthalmopathy patients.

A patient counted as having stable hyperthyroidism if there was no progression to ophthalmopathy within 18 months of follow-up. Patients with hyperthyroidism were aged 18 to 65 years, had been newly diagnosed, and had a disease duration of less than 2 months. Patients with other autoimmune diseases, uncontrolled infections, pregnancy or lactation were excluded from the study. Clinical symptoms, serum thyroxine, TRAb, thyroid ultrasound and orbital computed tomography were used for diagnosis. Using Ficoll-Paque density gradient centrifugation, PBMCs were isolated from 8.5 to 10 ml of fresh peripheral blood. Trizol reagent was used to extract the total RNA, and its quality was then checked on an Agilent 2100 Bioanalyzer. Overall study outcomes, separate from this receptor: Most expanded thyroid clonotypes with frequency above 0.001 were also detected in blood, suggesting blood repertoires may reflect the thyroid immune response. Sample size was not statistically predetermined, and group allocation was not concealed from the investigators. In cross-validation, the 13-signature model distinguished ophthalmopathy from stable hyperthyroidism with around 90% sensitivity and approximately 81% specificity, while in the test set the corresponding values were 80% and 75%. In validation, the model predicted ophthalmopathy progression with about 70% sensitivity and about 77% specificity; fewer than 15 predicted patients were CT-confirmed with GO in a median of about 7.1 months.

This clonotype turned up a few times. Its antigen is not yet known. Base quality data are lacking; no much larger clone is found one base away. For repertoire sequencing, TCR beta CDR3 regions were amplified from RNA transcripts. The first round of RT-PCR was done with HTBI primers and the Qiagen OneStep RT-PCR kit, and was followed by a second round of multiplex PCR, then size selection and purification. Sequencing of the libraries was carried out on an Illumina HiSeq2000 in paired-end mode with 100 bp reads. For the original study's pipeline: SOAPnuke was used to process the reads, throwing out any read that had adapters, had uncalled bases, had a mean Phred below 15, or lacked an exact constant-primer or identifier match. High-quality paired reads were merged with COPE v1.2.5. Each unique nucleotide sequence was treated as a clonotype, and MiTCR v1.1 was used to align the clonotypes to the IMGT TRB V, D and J references. The analysis was limited to V-J combinations with a frequency above 0.0001, which together covered over 99% of the repertoires. For each V-J combination, a TCR clonal expansion and chaos score was defined as the ratio of F50 clonal expansion to chaos observed in the TCRdist matrix. Welch's t-statistics and random forest were used to reduce features to about 13 V-J combinations, which were fed into a naive Bayes classifier. The similarity between thyroid and blood repertoires was quantified using the Morisita-Horn index. The public reads were reprocessed in TCRdb via fastp at Q25 and MiXCR, keeping in-frame beta chains. Every distinct CDR3 protein forms one entry, paired with its most common genes and DNA. Here the V and J calls rest on TCRdb's processing, not on the authors' analysis. This sample lists about 400,000 distinct CDR3 sequences; around 21% were detected once. Roughly 3% of the sample belongs to the ten largest clones.

V loses 6 bases, J loses 6 bases, and the germline ends lie 11 bases apart. The CDR1 and CDR2 encoded by the germline V gene (reference sequence) are WNHNN and SYGVQD. The CDR3, cysteine through phenylalanine, is 13 amino acids long. Only the CDR3 portion is preserved as DNA: 39 bases, with reading frame beginning at the first base. Sequencing used peripheral blood. Rearrangement joined TRBV10-1 to TRBJ2-2, with a tentative D gene TRBD1 over 6 matching bases. The receptor's source is a woman aged 18 to 35 with stable Graves' hyperthyroidism. Donor details come from another sample of the same person, matched by shared clones. The DNA sequence reads TGCGCCAGCAGAGAAGCAGGGGCCGGGGAGCTGTTTTTT. Its product reads: CASREAGAGELFF.